This TCR beta chain was sequenced for a study of cytomegalovirus exposure and HLA in healthy donors. The germline gives CDR1 MNHEY, CDR2 SMNVEV (reference sequence). The CDR3 sequence is 14 residues long. The ends were cut back, 6 bases at V and 7 bases at J, with 18 bases in the middle. Amplification used 60 Vbeta primers and 13 Jbeta primers. Data came from immunoSEQ multiplex PCR; TCRdb stores just in-frame clones and leaves some out. The table lists 100,000 to 150,000 clones, around 79% of them singletons. This TCR derives from a woman aged 18-35 years in good health and CMV-seronegative. Sequenced sample: PBMCs. The chain uses TRBV27 and TRBJ2-5; maybe TRBD1 (5 bases). The CDR3 nucleotides are TGTGCCAGCAGGGTGGGGCGGACCCACGGGACCCAGTACTTC. Translating it yields CASRVGRTHGTQYF.